A selection of T cell receptor beta chains follows, all from one sample in a study of cytomegalovirus exposure and HLA in healthy donors. TCRdb's copy holds only in-frame clones and misses some; the assay was immunoSEQ multiplex PCR. The sample has 90,000 to 140,000 clones, about 12% seen once. Material: PBMCs. The receptors were gathered from a middle-aged man in good health and CMV-seropositive. Both conserved end residues are part of each CDR3. A D gene is named only where the DNA matches it firmly. Size is stated for part of the rows, as once, few or many counts, or as a class when the clone is expanded.

>TRBJ2-1|TRBV9|TRBD2|.
TGTGCCAGCAGCGTCTCTAGCGGGAGGCAACCAAACAATGAGCAGTTCTTC
CASSVSSGRQPNNEQFF
>TRBJ2-3|TRBV5-1|TRBD2|.
TGCGCCAGCAGCTTAGGACTAGCAGAACATAGCACAGATACGCAGTATTTT
CASSLGLAEHSTDTQYF
>TRBJ2-3|TRBV5-6|TRBD2|.
TGTGCCAGCAGCTTGGGGGCGGGAGGATCAGATACGCAGTATTTT
CASSLGAGGSDTQYF
>TRBJ2-5|TRBV7-9|.|.
TGTGCCAGCTTCGCCCGACCGGGAGAGACCCAGTACTTC
CASFARPGETQYF
>TRBJ1-1|TRBV7-2|TRBD1|.
TGTGCCAGCAGCGTGGGACAGGGGAACACTGAAGCTTTCTTT
CASSVGQGNTEAFF
>TRBJ2-1|TRBV13|TRBD2|few
TGTGCCAGCAGAACCGGGACTAGCGAATACAATGAGCAGTTCTTC
CASRTGTSEYNEQFF
>TRBJ1-2|TRBV10-2|.|few
TGCGCCAGCAGTGATCCGGGAAACTATGGCTACACCTTC
CASSDPGNYGYTF
>TRBJ1-1|TRBV27|.|few
TGTGCCAGCAGTTTAAAGGCCTCGGGGACTGAAGCTTTCTTT
CASSLKASGTEAFF
>TRBJ1-2|TRBV18|.|.
TGTGCCAGCTCACCGGACAGCTTGAATGGCTACACCTTC
CASSPDSLNGYTF
>TRBJ2-1|TRBV13|TRBD1|.
TGTGCCAGCAGCACCGGGACAGCTGAGCAGTTCTTC
CASSTGTAEQFF
>TRBJ1-1|TRBV6-1|TRBD1|.
TGTGCCAGCAGTGCCATAACAGGGGCGCAGACTGAAGCTTTCTTT
CASSAITGAQTEAFF
>TRBJ2-6|TRBV19|.|.
TGTGCCAGTAGTAAGCAGGGTCTCTCTGGGGCCAACGTCCTGACTTTC
CASSKQGLSGANVLTF
>TRBJ2-2|TRBV2|.|.
TGTGCCAGCAGTGAAAGAGGGTCTGGGGAGCTGTTTTTT
CASSERGSGELFF
>TRBJ1-4|TRBV9|.|few
TGTGCCAGCAGCGTAGCGGCAGGGCTCGTTAGTGAAAAACTGTTTTTT
CASSVAAGLVSEKLFF
>TRBJ2-7|TRBV5-6|.|few
TGTGCCAGCAGCTTGGCAGGGCGGGGTGCCTCCTACGAGCAGTACTTC
CASSLAGRGASYEQYF
>TRBJ2-3|TRBV7-6|TRBD2|.
TGTGCCAGCAGCAAAGGGACTAGCGGAGAAACCACAGATACGCAGTATTTT
CASSKGTSGETTDTQYF
>TRBJ2-1|TRBV5-6|.|.
TGTGCCAGCAGCTTGCGCCTAGTTTTTGAGCAGTTCTTC
CASSLRLVFEQFF
>TRBJ2-7|TRBV25-1|.|.
TGTGCCAGCAGTGCATCCTACGAGCAGTACTTC
CASSASYEQYF
>TRBJ2-1|TRBV29-1|TRBD1|.
TGCAGCGTGGGACAGGGGAACAATGAGCAGTTCTTC
CSVGQGNNEQFF
>TRBJ2-5|TRBV7-2|.|few
TGTGCCAGCAGCCGGCAGACAGTGGCAGAGACCCAGTACTTC
CASSRQTVAETQYF
>TRBJ2-7|TRBV6-1|.|.
TGTGCCAGCAGTTTCAGGGTCGGGGAGCAGTACTTC
CASSFRVGEQYF
>TRBJ2-7|TRBV28|.|.
TGTGCCAGCGCCCAGGGGGCGGGAGGGCCCTCGTACGAGCAGTACTTC
CASAQGAGGPSYEQYF
>TRBJ2-7|TRBV27|TRBD2|few
TGTGCCAGCAGTTTTTCCGGCGGGAGTGGTGTCTACGAGCAGTACTTC
CASSFSGGSGVYEQYF
>TRBJ2-2|TRBV29-1|TRBD2|.
TGCAGCGTTGGGGTAACTAGCGGGAGGTTGAACACCGGGGAGCTGTTTTTT
CSVGVTSGRLNTGELFF
>TRBJ2-2|TRBV5-1|.|.
TGCGCCAGCAGCTCAGACAGGGCCGCGGGGACCGGGGAGCTGTTTTTT
CASSSDRAAGTGELFF
>TRBJ2-1|TRBV29-1|.|few
TGCAGCGTTGACCCGGGATCTTACAATGAGCAGTTCTTC
CSVDPGSYNEQFF
>TRBJ1-1|TRBV6-5|.|few
TGTGCCGCGGCGGGTCTGGCAAGCACTGAAGCTTTCTTT
CAAAGLASTEAFF
>TRBJ1-4|TRBV5-1|.|few
TGCGCCAGCAGCCGCGAAAGTCGGTACTCTAATGAAAAACTGTTTTTT
CASSRESRYSNEKLFF
>TRBJ1-2|TRBV28|.|.
TGTGCCAGCAGTTTAGGGGGGTATGGCTACACCTTC
CASSLGGYGYTF
>TRBJ2-5|TRBV5-4|TRBD2|.
TGTGCCAGCAGCCGAACCGGGACTAGCGGGACGGAGACCCAGTACTTC
CASSRTGTSGTETQYF
>TRBJ1-4|TRBV9|TRBD1|.
TGTGCCAGCAGCGTTGGGACAGGGCATGAAAAACTGTTTTTT
CASSVGTGHEKLFF
>TRBJ2-7|TRBV18|.|.
TGTGCCAGCTCACCAACAGGACAGCTACACGAGCAGTACTTC
CASSPTGQLHEQYF
>TRBJ1-4|TRBV7-9|TRBD1|few
TGTGCCAGCAGCTCAGGGACGACAGGGATTAGCACTAATGAAAAACTGTTTTTT
CASSSGTTGISTNEKLFF
>TRBJ2-2|TRBV7-2|.|.
TGTGCCAGCAGCCTCATGCCCGCGGAGAACACCGGGGAGCTGTTTTTT
CASSLMPAENTGELFF
>TRBJ2-3|TRBV7-6|.|.
TGTGCCAGCACCCCGAGGGGGGGATCAGATACGCAGTATTTT
CASTPRGGSDTQYF
>TRBJ2-1|TRBV9|TRBD2|.
TGTGCCAGCAGCGTAGGCCCTAGCGGGATCTACAATGAGCAGTTCTTC
CASSVGPSGIYNEQFF
>TRBJ1-5|TRBV1|.|.
TGCACCAGCAGCCAAGCGGGACACCGTGCAGGCGGTCAGCCCCAGCATTTT
CTSSQAGHRAGGQPQHF
>TRBJ1-2|TRBV10-1|.|few
TGCGCCAGCAGTGACGGCACAGCTAATAATGGCTACACCTTC
CASSDGTANNGYTF
>TRBJ1-2|TRBV5-5|.|.
TGTGCCAGCAGCTCCGGGGGGACCTTTAACTATGGCTACACCTTC
CASSSGGTFNYGYTF
>TRBJ1-5|TRBV7-7|.|.
TGTGCTAGCAGCCCGGACACCAATCAGCCCCAGCATTTT
CASSPDTNQPQHF
>TRBJ2-1|TRBV29-1|TRBD1|few
TGCAGCGTTCCGCGACAGGGTTCTTACAATGAGCAGTTCTTC
CSVPRQGSYNEQFF
>TRBJ1-4|TRBV19|.|few
TGTGCCAGCAACGGGAGTCCCTTGTCGGGTGAAAAACTGTTTTTT
CASNGSPLSGEKLFF
>TRBJ2-2|TRBV5-1|TRBD2|few
TGCGCCAGCAGCTCTCAACCGGGACTAGCGACCCGAGGGGCCGGGGAGCTGTTTTTT
CASSSQPGLATRGAGELFF
>TRBJ2-2|TRBV7-9|.|few
TGTGCCAGCAGCTTAATAGGGGCCGGGGAGCTGTTTTTT
CASSLIGAGELFF
>TRBJ2-5|TRBV5-4|.|few
TGTGCCAGCAGCTTGGAGCTTGCCCTAGAGACCCAGTACTTC
CASSLELALETQYF
>TRBJ2-4|TRBV2|TRBD2|.
TGTGCCAGCAGTGAAACAGGACTAGTGGGAATCGATCAGTACTTC
CASSETGLVGIDQYF
>TRBJ2-7|TRBV10-3|.|.
TGTGCCATCGGGGACACCTACGAGCAGTACTTC
CAIGDTYEQYF
>TRBJ1-2|TRBV5-6|.|.
TGTGCCAGCAGCTTGGAGGTCCCGGGAGTTAACTATGGCTACACCTTC
CASSLEVPGVNYGYTF